This entry concerns a single TCR beta chain. Its target is not known. CDR3 length equals 16 residues. The V and J ends lost 0 bases and 1 base respectively, with 11 bases between them. CDR1 is SGHTS and CDR2 is YDEGEE in the germline V gene. This specimen belongs to a study of post-analysis software for immune sequencing data. The authors incorporated unique molecular identifiers into the TCR beta cDNA libraries. Input amounts of about 0.95 to 10 million T cells were used. These gave 500,000 or so cDNA molecules, so each molecule approximated one T cell. TCRdb processed the PCR reads anew with MiXCR; each CDR3 protein has one entry. The sample lists about 760,000 distinct CDR3 sequences; about 32% were seen once. Study-wide points: Among roughly five TRBV segments more frequent in patients than controls were TRBV5-6, TRBV5-1 and TRBV20-1.

The sequenced sample was blood. The sequence derives from a girl aged 10 to 17 with multiple sclerosis. V is TRBV5-8 and J is TRBJ1-5, with D possibly matching TRBD1 (5 bases). In DNA form, the CDR3 reads TGTGCCAGCAGCTTGGAGGGGACGGCGAGCAATCAGCCCCAGCATTTT. Translating gives CASSLEGTASNQPQHF. The variable domain in full, completed from reference TRBV5-8 and TRBJ1-5, reads EAGVTQSPTHLIKTRGQQATLRCSPISGHTSVYWYQQALGLGLQFLLWYDEGEERNRGNFPPRFSGRQFPNYSSELNVNALELEDSALYLCASSLEGTASNQPQHFGDGTRLSIL.